The following is a T cell receptor (beta chain) sequence with its context. Its antigen is currently unknown. This sample was taken from a study of shared clonotypes between healthy human individuals. The study's findings and limits: Clonotype sharing across a few donors was observed for 4% to 6.5% of naive CD4 clonotypes. Estimated richness was generally greater in naive than memory subsets.

Several immunoSEQ plates held equal portions of the genomic DNA taken from each subset. Measured with immunoSEQ multiplex PCR; TCRdb has only the in-frame clones, and not every one. The repertoire has 2,500,000 or so clones, 93% of them found once; the top ten carry 0.36%. V trimming: 4 bases; J trimming: 2 bases; junction bases outside the gene matches: 3. This CDR3 is built from 14 residues. Germline CDR1 reads MGHDK; CDR2 reads SYGVNS. Donation came from healthy HIV-negative adults that had no recent acute infections or vaccinations. What was sequenced was naive CD4+ T cells from PBMCs. Specified subset: CD45RA+ positively selected. The rearrangement joins TRBV25-1 to TRBJ2-7; 9 nucleotides match TRBD2. The sequence was obtained from a man between 18 and 35 years old in good health. Some clones in this sample may be carry-over from other donors' samples. CDR3 nucleotides: TGTGCCAGCAGTGTGGCGGGAGGGCCCTACGAGCAGTACTTC. Amino acids: CASSVAGGPYEQYF.